This is a list of T cell receptor beta chains from one sample in a study of regulatory T cells in long-lasting Graves disease. TCRdb recomputed calls from the multiplex PCR reads with MiXCR, one row per CDR3 protein. The table has under 500,000 distinct CDR3 sequences, about a fifth seen once; the top ten hold less than 9%. The sample here was peripheral blood mononuclear cells (PBMCs), taken when the disease was refractory, from a patient treated with antithyroid drugs. The receptor set was obtained from a female donor with Graves disease. The CDR3 runs from the conserved cysteine through the conserved F or W. Each record gives: CDR3 length, D gene, clone size, J gene, V gene, CDR3 DNA, CDR3 protein. A D gene is named only where the DNA matches it firmly. A row's size may be missing; if present it is once, few, many or a size class.

16,NA,NA,TRBJ2-2,TRBV2,TGTGCCAGCAGGGTCATGCGCGGGCTCCACACCGGGGAGCTGTTTTTT,CASRVMRGLHTGELFF
13,NA,few,TRBJ1-1,TRBV3-1,TGTGCCAGCAGCGCTCCCTCGGAAGAGAAAGCTTTCTTT,CASSAPSEEKAFF
16,TRBD2,few,TRBJ2-7,TRBV30,TGTGCCTGGAGATCCCCAAGAGGGACTAGCGCGTACGAGCAGTACTTC,CAWRSPRGTSAYEQYF
13,TRBD1,NA,TRBJ1-1,TRBV6-2/TRBV6-3,TGTGCCAGCAGTTACGGGACAGATGGCGGAGCTTTCTTT,CASSYGTDGGAFF
14,NA,many,TRBJ1-6,TRBV2,TGTGCCAGCCTCGGGGGGCGCTTTGGGTCACCCCTCCACTTT,CASLGGRFGSPLHF
12,NA,many,TRBJ2-5,TRBV12-3/TRBV12-4,TGTGCCAGCAGAGAGAAAAAAGAGACCCAGTACTTC,CASREKKETQYF
14,NA,NA,TRBJ2-5,TRBV6-2/TRBV6-3,TGTGCCAGCACTCGGGGTCCCGGTGAGAAGACCCAGTACTTC,CASTRGPGEKTQYF
13,NA,few,TRBJ1-6,TRBV27,TGTGCCAGCAGTTTCCGACCAGGGTTACCCCTCCACTTT,CASSFRPGLPLHF
12,NA,NA,TRBJ1-4,TRBV7-8,TGTGCCAGCAGCTTTGATCTAAGCGGACTGTTTTTT,CASSFDLSGLFF
15,TRBD2,NA,TRBJ2-4,TRBV20-1,TGCAGTGCTAGGCAGCGGGAGGGTTTTGGAAACATTCAGTACTTC,CSARQREGFGNIQYF
13,TRBD2,NA,TRBJ2-7,TRBV20-1,TGCAGTGCAGGTAGCGGGTATTCCTACGAGCAGTACTTC,CSAGSGYSYEQYF
14,TRBD1,many,TRBJ1-2,TRBV29-1,TGCAGCGTTGAAGATTTTGGGACAGAGTATGGCTACACCTTC,CSVEDFGTEYGYTF
15,NA,many,TRBJ1-1,TRBV19,TGTGCCAGTAGTATTGGGCGAATCACCGGGGCTGAAGCTTTCTTT,CASSIGRITGAEAFF
16,TRBD1,many,TRBJ1-4,TRBV12-3/TRBV12-4,TGTGCCAGCACAAACCCCTCCGGGACAGGGGTTCGTAAGCTGTTTTTT,CASTNPSGTGVRKLFF
14,NA,many,TRBJ2-7,TRBV28,TGTGCCAGCAGTTTAATAGCAGGGAACCACGAGCAGTACTTC,CASSLIAGNHEQYF
18,NA,NA,TRBJ2-2,TRBV6-5,TGTGCCAGCAGTTACTGGGGCGTTGCGCGGGTGAACACCGGGGAGCTGTTTTTT,CASSYWGVARVNTGELFF
12,TRBD1,many,TRBJ1-1,TRBV5-5,TGTGCCAGCAGCCCGGACAGGAAGGAAGCTTTCTTT,CASSPDRKEAFF
14,NA,few,TRBJ2-7,TRBV6-1,TGTGCCAGCAGCGGACTGGACTCCACCTACGAGCAGTACTTC,CASSGLDSTYEQYF
14,TRBD1,few,TRBJ2-1,TRBV11-1,TGTGCCAGCACCATCGGACAGGGGGCGCCTGAGCAGTTCTTC,CASTIGQGAPEQFF
14,TRBD1,many,TRBJ2-7,TRBV28,TGTGCCAGCAGTTTAATCAGGACAGGCAACGAGCAGTACTTC,CASSLIRTGNEQYF
14,NA,NA,TRBJ2-7,TRBV20-1,TGCAGTGCCCAACCCGGTGACCGCCCCTACGAGCAGTACTTC,CSAQPGDRPYEQYF
14,NA,few,TRBJ2-7,TRBV6-2/TRBV6-3,TGTGCCAGCAGCTACGTAGGTCTCTCCTACGAGCAGTACTTC,CASSYVGLSYEQYF
21,NA,NA,TRBJ2-7,TRBV7-6,TGTGCCAGCAGCTTAGCGTGGGGCGGGGCCCTTTACGGACCCAGCCGGGAACGGCAGTACTTC,CASSLAWGGALYGPSRERQYF
15,NA,many,TRBJ2-7,TRBV6-1,TGTGCCAGCAGTGAGGACCTTGGGGACGCCTACGAGCAGTACTTC,CASSEDLGDAYEQYF
13,NA,many,TRBJ1-6,TRBV6-2/TRBV6-3,TGTGCCAGCAGTGAAGGATGGGCTTCACCCCTCCACTTT,CASSEGWASPLHF
13,TRBD1,many,TRBJ1-2,TRBV6-1,TGTGCCAGCAGACAGGGGAGAGACTATGGCTACACCTTC,CASRQGRDYGYTF
17,NA,many,TRBJ2-7,TRBV12-3/TRBV12-4,TGTGCCAGCAGTTTAGCGTCCGGACCCAACAGCTCCTACGAGCAGTACTTC,CASSLASGPNSSYEQYF
13,NA,NA,TRBJ1-2,TRBV27,TGTGCCAGCAGTGTCAGGTCTAACTGTGGCTACACCTTC,CASSVRSNCGYTF
15,TRBD1,NA,TRBJ2-3,TRBV11-1,TGTGCCAGCAGCTTACGAGAGGGGGCCACAGATACGCAGTATTTT,CASSLREGATDTQYF
14,NA,many,TRBJ2-3,TRBV28,TGTGCCAGCAGTTTCGGGGGCGAGGCAGATACGCAGTATTTT,CASSFGGEADTQYF
15,NA,NA,TRBJ1-6,TRBV2,TGTGCCAGCAGCGTTCAGGGACGAGTGAATTCACCCCTCCACTTT,CASSVQGRVNSPLHF
15,NA,few,TRBJ2-5,TRBV7-9,TGTGCCAGCAGCTTAGCAGGGTCCTTCCAAGAGACCCAGTACTTC,CASSLAGSFQETQYF
15,NA,many,TRBJ1-4,TRBV2,TGTGCCACCAGAGGTCTCGGGACGGGGTCGGGAAAACTGTTTTTT,CATRGLGTGSGKLFF
12,NA,few,TRBJ2-5,TRBV25-1,TGTGCCAGCAGCCGAACGAGAGGGACCCAGTACTTC,CASSRTRGTQYF